This TCR beta chain was obtained from a study of shared clonotypes between healthy human individuals. Study overall: Plates per donor: three CD4 naive, three CD4 memory, two CD8 naive, one CD8 memory.

Overall study results and limits: Larger estimated richness was generally seen in naive subsets than in memory subsets. It was the non-shared clonotypes that had lower generation probabilities than clonotypes shared by all four donors.

Naive CD8 cells, CD45RO-negative and positively selected for CCR7, excluded terminally differentiated effector memory CD45RA+ cells. Every donor, a Caucasian adult, lived in Nashville, Tennessee. Sequencing was performed with immunoSEQ multiplex PCR; in TCRdb, only in-frame clones are kept and a portion is missing. The data hold about 2 million clones, with roughly 95% observed a single time. In the case of this clone: Its antigen is unidentified.

Sequenced sample: naive CD8+ T cells sorted from blood. The receptor was isolated from a young man in good health.

The CDR3 sequence: CASSLDRAYIEAFF. DNA for the CDR3: TGTGCCAGCAGCTTGGACAGGGCCTATATTGAAGCTTTCTTT. The rearrangement links TRBV5-4 to TRBJ1-1, with D maybe TRBD1 (6 bases). The germline V gene encodes CDR1 SGHNT and CDR2 YYREEE (reference sequence). V lost 0 bases to trimming and J lost 7 bases, with 13 bases between them. This CDR3 is 14 amino acids long.